What follows is one T cell receptor (beta chain) and its context. Other nucleotide sequences in the sample specify the same CDR3. Assay: immunoSEQ multiplex PCR; the TCRdb copy retains only in-frame clones and omits some. The sample holds some 190,000 clones, about 90% seen once. These data are taken from a study of blood T cell repertoires in COVID-19. Trimming took off 8 bases at V and 4 bases at J, with 8 bases between the two ends. The CDR3 covers 11 residues. Germline lookup yields CDR1 MNHEY and CDR2 SVGAGI. Material: peripheral blood. This receptor was taken from a young man with active or convalescent COVID-19. The chain couples TRBV6-5 to TRBJ1-1, with no clear D. This chain's CDR3 is CASFRGTEAFF. CDR3 DNA: TGTGCCAGCTTTAGAGGCACTGAAGCTTTCTTT.